This section outlines one T cell receptor beta chain sequence together with its context. The CDR3 is made up of 13 amino acids. Trimming removed 2 bases from V and 7 bases from J, with 12 bases in between. Germline CDR1 and CDR2: MDHEN and SYDVKM. The entry originates in a study of blood T cell repertoires in COVID-19. Study-wide context: Samples came from the United States, Italy and Spain, spanning acute and convalescent COVID-19. From T cells, B-cell-depleted T cells, or PBMCs came the material, which was cDNA or gDNA.

In the study's own analysis: Estimation of nucleated cell counts relied on the amplification of reference gene primers. TCRdb's copy holds only in-frame clones and misses some; the assay was immunoSEQ multiplex PCR. D and trimming come from the DNA, and the V and J calls and clone size come from that table. The sample yields 200,000 to 250,000 clones, around 82% seen once. This sequence joins TRBV28 and TRBJ2-7, with a possible D match to TRBD1 (6 bases). The specimen was peripheral blood. This TCR was sampled from a woman in her sixties or seventies with acute or convalescent COVID-19. The DNA of the CDR3 is TGTGCCAGCAGTTTAGAGCAGGGGCGGGAGCAGTACTTC. Its protein is CASSLEQGREQYF. Combining the CDR3 with reference TRBV28 and TRBJ2-7 gives the whole variable domain DVKVTQSSRYLVKRTGEKVFLECVQDMDHENMFWYRQDPGLGLRLIYFSYDVKMKEKGDIPEGYSVSREKKERFSLILESASTNQTSMYLCASSLEQGREQYFGPGTRLTVT.